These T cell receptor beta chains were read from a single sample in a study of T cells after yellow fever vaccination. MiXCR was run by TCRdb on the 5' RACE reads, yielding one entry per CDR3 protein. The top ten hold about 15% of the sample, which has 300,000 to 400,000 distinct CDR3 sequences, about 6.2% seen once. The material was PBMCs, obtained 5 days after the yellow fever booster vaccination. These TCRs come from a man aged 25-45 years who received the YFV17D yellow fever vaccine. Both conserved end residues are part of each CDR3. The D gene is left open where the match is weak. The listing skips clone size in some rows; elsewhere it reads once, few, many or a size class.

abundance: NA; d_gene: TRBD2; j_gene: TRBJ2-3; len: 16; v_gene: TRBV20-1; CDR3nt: TGCAGTGCTAGAGATATCGGCGGGAGTGTTACAGATACGCAGTATTTT; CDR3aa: CSARDIGGSVTDTQYF
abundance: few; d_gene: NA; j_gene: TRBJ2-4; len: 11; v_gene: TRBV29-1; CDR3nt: TGCAGCGTTTTTGAACGGGACATTCAGTACTTC; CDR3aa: CSVFERDIQYF
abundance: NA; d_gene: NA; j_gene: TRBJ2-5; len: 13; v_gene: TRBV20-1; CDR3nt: TGCAGTGCGTGGGGGCTGTACCAAGAGACCCAGTACTTC; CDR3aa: CSAWGLYQETQYF
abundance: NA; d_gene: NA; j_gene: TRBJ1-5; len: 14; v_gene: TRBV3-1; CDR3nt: TGTGCCAGCAGCCAAGATCAGGGATATCAGCCCCAGCATTTT; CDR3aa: CASSQDQGYQPQHF
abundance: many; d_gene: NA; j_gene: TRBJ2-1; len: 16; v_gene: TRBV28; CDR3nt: TGTGCCAGCAGTTTTACTCCAGAAAAGGCGGACAATGAGCAGTTCTTC; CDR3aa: CASSFTPEKADNEQFF
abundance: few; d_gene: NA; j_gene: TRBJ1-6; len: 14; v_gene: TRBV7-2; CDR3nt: TGTGCCAGCAGTTCCCAGGGGTCTAATTCACCCCTCCACTTT; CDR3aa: CASSSQGSNSPLHF
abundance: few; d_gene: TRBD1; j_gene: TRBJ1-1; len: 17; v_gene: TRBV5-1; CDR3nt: TGCGCCAGCAGCTCGACTCAAGCCGGGACAGGGAACACTGAAGCTTTCTTT; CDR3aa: CASSSTQAGTGNTEAFF
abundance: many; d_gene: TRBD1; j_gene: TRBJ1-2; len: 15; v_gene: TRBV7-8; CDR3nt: TGTGCCAGCAGCTCCCATTCAGGGGGCGGCTATGGCTACACCTTC; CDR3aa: CASSSHSGGGYGYTF
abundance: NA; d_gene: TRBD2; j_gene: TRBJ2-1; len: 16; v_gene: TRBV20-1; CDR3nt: TGCAGTGCTAGAGATGCGGCTAGCGGGAGCCACAATGAGCAGTTCTTC; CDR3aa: CSARDAASGSHNEQFF
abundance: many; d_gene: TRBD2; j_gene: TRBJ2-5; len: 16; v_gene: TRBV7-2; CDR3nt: TGTGCCAGCAGCTCATCTTTAGCGGGAGGCCGGGGTACCCAGTACTTC; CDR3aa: CASSSSLAGGRGTQYF
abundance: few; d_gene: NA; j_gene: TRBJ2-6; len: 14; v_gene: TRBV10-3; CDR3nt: TGTGCCATCACCCCGAGCTCTGGGGCCAACGTCCTGACTTTC; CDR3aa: CAITPSSGANVLTF
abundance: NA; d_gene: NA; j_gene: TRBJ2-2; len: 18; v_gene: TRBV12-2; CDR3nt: TGTGCAAGTCGCTTAGGGCTCCGGGACTACATGGGTACCGGGGAGCTGTTTTTT; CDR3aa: CASRLGLRDYMGTGELFF
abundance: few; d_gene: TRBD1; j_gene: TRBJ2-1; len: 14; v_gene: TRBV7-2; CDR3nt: TGTGCCAGCAGCACCCGACAGGGGGCTAGTGAGCAGTTCTTC; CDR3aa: CASSTRQGASEQFF
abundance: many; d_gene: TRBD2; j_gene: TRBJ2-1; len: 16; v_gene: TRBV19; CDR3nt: TGTGCCAGTAGTATACAACCCAGCGGGAGATACAATGAGCAGTTCTTC; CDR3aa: CASSIQPSGRYNEQFF
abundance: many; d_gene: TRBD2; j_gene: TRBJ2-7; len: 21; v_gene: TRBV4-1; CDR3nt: TGCGCCAGCAGCCATGACTCTATACTAGCGGGAGCTGGAGAGGAAACTTACGAGCAGTACTTC; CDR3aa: CASSHDSILAGAGEETYEQYF
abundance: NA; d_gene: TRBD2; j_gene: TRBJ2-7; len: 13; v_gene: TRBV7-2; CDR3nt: TGTGCCAGCAGCTTAGTGTTAGCGGGCGAGCAGTACTTC; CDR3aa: CASSLVLAGEQYF
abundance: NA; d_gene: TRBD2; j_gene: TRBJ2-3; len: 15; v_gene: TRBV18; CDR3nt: TGTGCCAGCTCACCACAGGGCGGCGGGGGAGATACGCAGTATTTT; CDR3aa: CASSPQGGGGDTQYF
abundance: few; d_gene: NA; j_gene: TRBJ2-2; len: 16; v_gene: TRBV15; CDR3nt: TGTGCCACCAGCAGAGATCGTCCGGGCTACACCGGGGAGCTGTTTTTT; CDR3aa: CATSRDRPGYTGELFF
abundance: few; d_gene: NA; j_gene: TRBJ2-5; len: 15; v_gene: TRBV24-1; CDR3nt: TGTGCCACCAGTGACCCAACCGGACAAGGGGAGACCCAGTACTTC; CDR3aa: CATSDPTGQGETQYF
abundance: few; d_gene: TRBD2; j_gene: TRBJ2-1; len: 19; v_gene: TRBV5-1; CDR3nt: TGCGCCAGCAGCTTGGCCGAGGGTGGACTAGCTAGGGACTACAATGAGCAGTTCTTC; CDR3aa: CASSLAEGGLARDYNEQFF
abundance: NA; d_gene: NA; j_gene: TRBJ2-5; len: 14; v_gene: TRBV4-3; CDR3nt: TGCGCCAGCAGTTACGGACTGTATCAAGAGACCCAGTACTTC; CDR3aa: CASSYGLYQETQYF
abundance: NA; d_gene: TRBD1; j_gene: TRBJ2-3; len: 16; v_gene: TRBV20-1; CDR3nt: TGCTGTGCTAGAGATATAACAGGGGAACGCACAGATACGCAGTATTTT; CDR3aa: CCARDITGERTDTQYF
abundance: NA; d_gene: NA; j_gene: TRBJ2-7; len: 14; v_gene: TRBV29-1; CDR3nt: TGCAGCGTTGCCGACACCACGAGCTCCTACGAGCAGTACTTC; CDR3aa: CSVADTTSSYEQYF
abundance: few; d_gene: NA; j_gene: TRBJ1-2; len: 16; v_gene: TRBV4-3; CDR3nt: TGCGCCAGCAGCCAAGATTTCCGGGATGTACCCTATGGCTACACCTTC; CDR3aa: CASSQDFRDVPYGYTF
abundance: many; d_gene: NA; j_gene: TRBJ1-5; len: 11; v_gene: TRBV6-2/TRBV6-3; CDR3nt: TGTGCCAGTAGCGATGGTCAGCCCCAGCATTTT; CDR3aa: CASSDGQPQHF
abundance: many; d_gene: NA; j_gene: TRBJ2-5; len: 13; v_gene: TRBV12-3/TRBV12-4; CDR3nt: TGTGCTAGCAGCCTCCGGGGGCAAGAGACCCAGTACTTC; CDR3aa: CASSLRGQETQYF
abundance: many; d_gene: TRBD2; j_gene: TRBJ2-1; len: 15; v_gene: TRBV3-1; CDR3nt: TGTGCCAGCAGCCAACCGGGGGGAACTTACAATGAGCAGTTCTTC; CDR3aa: CASSQPGGTYNEQFF
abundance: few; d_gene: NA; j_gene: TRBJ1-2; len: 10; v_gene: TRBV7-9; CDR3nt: TGTGCCAGCACGCCGGTTGGCTACACCTTC; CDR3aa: CASTPVGYTF
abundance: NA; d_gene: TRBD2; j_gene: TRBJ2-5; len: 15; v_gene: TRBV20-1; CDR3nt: TGCAGTGCTAGAGATCTAGCGGGGTTCCAAGAGACCCAGTACTTC; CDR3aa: CSARDLAGFQETQYF
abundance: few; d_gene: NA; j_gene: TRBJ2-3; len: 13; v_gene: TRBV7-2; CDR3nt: TGTGCCAGCAACGCGAGGGGGGCGGATACGCAGTATTTT; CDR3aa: CASNARGADTQYF
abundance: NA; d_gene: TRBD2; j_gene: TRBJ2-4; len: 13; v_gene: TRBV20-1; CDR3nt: TGCAGTGTAGCGGGTGAAGCCAAAAACATTCAGTACTTC; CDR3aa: CSVAGEAKNIQYF
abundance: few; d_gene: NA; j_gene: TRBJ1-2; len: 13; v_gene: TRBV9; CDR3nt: TGTGCCAGCAGCCCCCGGGTACGGGACGGCTACACCTTC; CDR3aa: CASSPRVRDGYTF
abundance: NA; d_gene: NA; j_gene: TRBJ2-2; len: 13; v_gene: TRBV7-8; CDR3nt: TGTGCCAGCAGCCTCGAGCTTGCGGGGGAGCTGTTTTTT; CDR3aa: CASSLELAGELFF
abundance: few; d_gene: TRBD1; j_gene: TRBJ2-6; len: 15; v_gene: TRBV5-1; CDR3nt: TGCGCCAGCAGCCGACAGGGTGAGGGGGCCAACGTCCTGACTTTC; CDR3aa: CASSRQGEGANVLTF
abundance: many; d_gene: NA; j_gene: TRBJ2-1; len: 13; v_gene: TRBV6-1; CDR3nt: TGTGCCGCTCTGGGGAGGAGGAACGATGAGCAGTTCTTC; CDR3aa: CAALGRRNDEQFF
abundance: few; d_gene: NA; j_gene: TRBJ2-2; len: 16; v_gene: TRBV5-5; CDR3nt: TGTGCCAGCAGCTTGCTCCCAGGGGGGGAACCCGGGGAGCTGTTTTTT; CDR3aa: CASSLLPGGEPGELFF
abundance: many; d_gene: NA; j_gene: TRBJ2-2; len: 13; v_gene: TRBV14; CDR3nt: TGTGCCAGCAGCCCAGACAGCACCGGGGAGCTGTTTTTT; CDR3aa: CASSPDSTGELFF
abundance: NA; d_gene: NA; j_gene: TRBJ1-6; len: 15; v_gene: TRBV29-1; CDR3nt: TGCAGCCCTCCTAGGGGGTGGAGTGGGAATTCACCCCTCCACTTT; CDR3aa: CSPPRGWSGNSPLHF
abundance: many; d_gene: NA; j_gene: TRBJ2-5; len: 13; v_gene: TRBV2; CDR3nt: TGTGCCAGCAGGCAGGGGGGGGCGGAGACCCAGTACTTC; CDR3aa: CASRQGGAETQYF
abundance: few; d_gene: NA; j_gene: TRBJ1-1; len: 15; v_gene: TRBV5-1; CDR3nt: TGCGCCAGCAGCCTACTCCGGGACGCCGGAACTGAAGCTTTCTTT; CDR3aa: CASSLLRDAGTEAFF
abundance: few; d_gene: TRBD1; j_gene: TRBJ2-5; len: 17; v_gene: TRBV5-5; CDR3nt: TGTGCCAGCATCCAAGTCCCGGGACAGGGGGCGAGGAAGACCCAGTACTTC; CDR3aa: CASIQVPGQGARKTQYF
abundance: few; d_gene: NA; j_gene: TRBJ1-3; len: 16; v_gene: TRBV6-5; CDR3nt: TGTGCCAGCAGTTACGCAGGAGGCCGCTCTGGAAACACCATATATTTT; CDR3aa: CASSYAGGRSGNTIYF